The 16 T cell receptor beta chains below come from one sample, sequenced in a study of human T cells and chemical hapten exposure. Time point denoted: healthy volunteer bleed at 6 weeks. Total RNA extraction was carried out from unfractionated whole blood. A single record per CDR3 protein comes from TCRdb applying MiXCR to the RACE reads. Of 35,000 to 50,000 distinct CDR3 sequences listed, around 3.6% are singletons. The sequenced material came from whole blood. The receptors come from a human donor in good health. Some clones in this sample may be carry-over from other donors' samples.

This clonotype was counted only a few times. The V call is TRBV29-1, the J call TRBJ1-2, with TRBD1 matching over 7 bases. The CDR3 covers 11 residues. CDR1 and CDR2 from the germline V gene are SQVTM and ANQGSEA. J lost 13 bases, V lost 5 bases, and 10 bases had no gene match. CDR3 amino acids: CSVLTGRARTF. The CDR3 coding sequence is TGCAGCGTTTTGACAGGGCGGGCCCGCACCTTC. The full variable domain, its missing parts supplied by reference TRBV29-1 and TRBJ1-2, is SAVISQKPSRDICQRGTSLTIQCQVDSQVTMMFWYRQQPGQSLTLIATANQGSEATYESGFVIDKFPISRPNLTFSTLTVSNMSPEDSSIYLCSVLTGRARTFGSGTRLTVV.

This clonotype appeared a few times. The CDR3 nucleotides are TGTGCCAGCAGTTTTAGGCCCCCCAGCGGGACAGTGTCTGAAGGGAGTCAGCCCCAGCATTTT. Translated, it gives CASSFRPPSGTVSEGSQPQHF. The rearrangement links TRBV27 to TRBJ1-5, with 7 bases lining up with TRBD1. Germline V gene data show CDR1 as MNHEY and CDR2 as SMNVEV (reference sequence). The trim removed 3 bases at V and 6 bases at J, leaving 26 bases unmatched. The CDR3 is 21 amino acids.

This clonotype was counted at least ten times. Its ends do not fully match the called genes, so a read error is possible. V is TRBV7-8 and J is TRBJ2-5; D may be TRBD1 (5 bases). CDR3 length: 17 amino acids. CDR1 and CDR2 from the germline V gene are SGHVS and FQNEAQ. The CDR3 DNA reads TGTGCCAGCAACTTAGGGGCGACTCTCGCACTCCAAGAGACCCAGTACTTC. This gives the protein CASNLGATLALQETQYF.

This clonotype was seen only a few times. This chain's CDR3 is CASSKWDSCNSPLHF. CDR3 nucleotide sequence: TGTGCCAGCAGCAAGTGGGACAGCTGTAATTCACCCCTCCACTTT. J is TRBJ1-6 and V is TRBV21-1; the DNA was not compared with TRBD1, the D call given in the table. TRBV21-1 is flagged as a pseudogene. The CDR3 runs to 15 residues.

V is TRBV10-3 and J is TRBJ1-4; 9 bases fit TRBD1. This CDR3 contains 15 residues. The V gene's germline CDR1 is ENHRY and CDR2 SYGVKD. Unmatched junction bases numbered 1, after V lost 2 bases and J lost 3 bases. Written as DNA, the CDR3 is TGTGCCATCAGTGAGGGACAGGGGCCTAATGAAAAACTGTTTTTT. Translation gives CAISEGQGPNEKLFF.

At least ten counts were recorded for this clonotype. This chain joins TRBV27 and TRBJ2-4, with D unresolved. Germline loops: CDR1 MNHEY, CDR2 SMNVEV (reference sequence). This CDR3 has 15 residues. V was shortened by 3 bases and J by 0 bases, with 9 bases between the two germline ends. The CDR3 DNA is TGTGCCAGCAGTTTCGCGGCCTTAGCCAAAAACATTCAGTACTTC. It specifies CASSFAALAKNIQYF.

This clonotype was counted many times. The CDR3 DNA reads TGTGCCAGCTCACCGCCCGACATCGTGCCGTACGAGCAGTACTTC. Its protein product is CASSPPDIVPYEQYF. The gene calls are TRBV18 and TRBJ2-7; D unclear. Germline loops: CDR1 KGHSH, CDR2 LQKENI. The CDR3 totals 15 residues. Trimming removed 3 bases from V and 4 bases from J, with 16 bases in between.

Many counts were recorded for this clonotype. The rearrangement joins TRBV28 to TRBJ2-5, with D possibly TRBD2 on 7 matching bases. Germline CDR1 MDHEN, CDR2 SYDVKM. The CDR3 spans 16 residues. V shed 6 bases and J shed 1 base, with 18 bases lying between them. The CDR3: CASRSGGGGAQETQYF. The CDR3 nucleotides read TGTGCCAGCAGATCCGGGGGTGGGGGGGCCCAAGAGACCCAGTACTTC.

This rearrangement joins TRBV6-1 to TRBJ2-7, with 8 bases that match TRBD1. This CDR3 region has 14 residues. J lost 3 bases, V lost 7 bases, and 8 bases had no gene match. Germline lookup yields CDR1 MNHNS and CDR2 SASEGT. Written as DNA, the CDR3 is TGTGCCAGCAAGAAGGTTGGGACAGGCTACGAGCAGTACTTC. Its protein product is CASKKVGTGYEQYF.

CDR3 bases: TGTGCCAGCAGAACGACCGGGACAGGGAATGAAAAACTGTTTTTT. Protein: CASRTTGTGNEKLFF. The chain has TRBV6-5 and TRBJ1-4; 9 bases fit TRBD1. CDR1 is MNHEY, CDR2 SVGAGI, per germline. Unmatched junction bases numbered 7, after V lost 6 bases and J lost 5 bases. The CDR3 extends over 15 amino acids.

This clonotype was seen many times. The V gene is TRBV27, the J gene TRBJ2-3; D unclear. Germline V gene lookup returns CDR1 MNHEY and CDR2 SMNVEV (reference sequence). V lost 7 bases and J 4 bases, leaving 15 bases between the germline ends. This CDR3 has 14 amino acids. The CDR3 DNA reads TGTGCCAGCACCCCCGGTTTTGGATCAGATACGCAGTATTTT. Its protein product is CASTPGFGSDTQYF.

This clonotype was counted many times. The DNA of the CDR3 is TGTGCCAGCAGCTTACGACCCTACGAGCAGTACTTC. It codes for CASSLRPYEQYF. The V gene is TRBV11-2, the J gene TRBJ2-7, with D unresolved. From germline, CDR1 is SGHAT and CDR2 FQNNGV. The length of the CDR3 is 12 residues. The V and J ends lost 2 bases and 2 bases respectively, with 4 bases between them.

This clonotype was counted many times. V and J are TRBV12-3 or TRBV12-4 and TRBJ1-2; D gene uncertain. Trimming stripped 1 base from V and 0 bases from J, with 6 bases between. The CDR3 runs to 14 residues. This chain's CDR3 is CASSLGLTNYGYTF. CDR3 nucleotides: TGTGCCAGCAGTTTAGGGCTGACTAACTATGGCTACACCTTC.

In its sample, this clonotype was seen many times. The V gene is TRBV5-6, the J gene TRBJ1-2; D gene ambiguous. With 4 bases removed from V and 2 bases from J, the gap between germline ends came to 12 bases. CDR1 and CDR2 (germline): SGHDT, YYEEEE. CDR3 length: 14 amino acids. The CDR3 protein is CASSPLGGNYGYTF. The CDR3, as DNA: TGTGCCAGCAGCCCCCTCGGCGGAAACTATGGCTACACCTTC.

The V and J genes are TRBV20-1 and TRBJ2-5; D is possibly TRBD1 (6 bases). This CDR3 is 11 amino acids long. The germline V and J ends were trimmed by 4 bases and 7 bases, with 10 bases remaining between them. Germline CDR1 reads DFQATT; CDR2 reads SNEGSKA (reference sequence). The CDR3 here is CSAIVGGTQYF. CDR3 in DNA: TGCAGTGCTATCGTAGGGGGGACCCAGTACTTC.

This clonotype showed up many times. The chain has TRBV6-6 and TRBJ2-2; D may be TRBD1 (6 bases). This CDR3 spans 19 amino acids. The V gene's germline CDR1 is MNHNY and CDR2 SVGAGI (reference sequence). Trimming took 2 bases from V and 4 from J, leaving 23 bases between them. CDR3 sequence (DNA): TGTGCCAGCAGTTACCCCTCGATGGGGGCGCATATGATCACCGGGGAGCTGTTTTTT. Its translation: CASSYPSMGAHMITGELFF.